This TCR beta chain was found in a study of identical twins. This clonotype was seen ten or more times. As yet, its antigen is unknown. TCRdb used MiXCR to reprocess the 5' RACE reads, holding one entry per CDR3 protein. The sample shows more than 1.5 million distinct CDR3 sequences, under 35% of them seen only once. Everyone who donated was a healthy Caucasian. The CDR3 length is 14 residues. V gave up 0 bases and J gave up 1 base, with 5 bases separating them. CDR1 and CDR2 from the germline V gene are ENHRY and SYGVKD. Findings and limits, study-wide: Abundant beta clonotypes from cord blood bore fewer insertions; memory repertoires lacked this pattern.

The receptor comes from a newborn girl in good health. The chain combines TRBV10-3 with TRBJ2-3; D is ambiguous. The sequenced sample was cord blood. The CDR3: CAISESIGTDTQYF. CDR3 DNA: TGTGCCATCAGTGAGTCGATAGGCACAGATACGCAGTATTTT.